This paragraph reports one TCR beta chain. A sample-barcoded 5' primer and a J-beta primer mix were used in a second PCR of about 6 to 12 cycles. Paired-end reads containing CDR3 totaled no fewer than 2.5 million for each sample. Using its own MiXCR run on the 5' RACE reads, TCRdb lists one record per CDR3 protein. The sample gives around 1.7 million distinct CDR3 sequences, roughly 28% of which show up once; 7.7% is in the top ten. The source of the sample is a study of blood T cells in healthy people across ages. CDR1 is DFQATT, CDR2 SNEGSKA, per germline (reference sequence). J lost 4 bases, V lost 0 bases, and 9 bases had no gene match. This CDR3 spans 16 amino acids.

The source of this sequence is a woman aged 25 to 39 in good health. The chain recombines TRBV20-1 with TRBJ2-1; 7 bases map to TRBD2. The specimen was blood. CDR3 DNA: TGCAGTGCTAGAGAAGGGGCAGCGGGAAATTACAATGAGCAGTTCTTC. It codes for CSAREGAAGNYNEQFF.